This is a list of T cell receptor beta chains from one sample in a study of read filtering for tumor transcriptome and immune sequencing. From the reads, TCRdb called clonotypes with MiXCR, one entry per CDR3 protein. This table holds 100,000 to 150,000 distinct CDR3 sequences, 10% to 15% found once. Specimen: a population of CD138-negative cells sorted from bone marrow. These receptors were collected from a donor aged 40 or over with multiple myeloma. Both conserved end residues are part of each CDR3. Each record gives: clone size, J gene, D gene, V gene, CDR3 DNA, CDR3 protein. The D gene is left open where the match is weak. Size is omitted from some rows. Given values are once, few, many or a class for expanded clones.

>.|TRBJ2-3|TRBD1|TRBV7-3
TGTGCCAGCAGCTCCCTGTCCGACAGGGTTTTTGGATCCGCGCGTAGGCATCCAGATACGCAGTATTTT
CASSSLSDRVFGSARRHPDTQYF
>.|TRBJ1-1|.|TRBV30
TGTGCCTGGAGTTCCCGACCATCAGACGCTGAAGCTTTCTTT
CAWSSRPSDAEAFF
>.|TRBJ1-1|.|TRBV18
TGTGCCAGCTCACCATTATTGAACACTGAAGCTTTCTTT
CASSPLLNTEAFF
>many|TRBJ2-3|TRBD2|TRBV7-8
TGTGCCAGCAGCCAGACTAGCAGTAGCACAGATACGCAGTATTTT
CASSQTSSSTDTQYF
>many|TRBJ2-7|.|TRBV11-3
TGTGCCAGCAGCTCAAATCCGGGACCGGGAGTGGTGGAGCAGTACTTC
CASSSNPGPGVVEQYF
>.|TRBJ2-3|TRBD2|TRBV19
TGTGCCAGTCGCGGGAGCGGGAGCACAGATACGCAGTATTTT
CASRGSGSTDTQYF
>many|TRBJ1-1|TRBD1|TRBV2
TGTGCCAGCAAAGCCGGGACAGGGAACACTGAAGCTTTCTTT
CASKAGTGNTEAFF
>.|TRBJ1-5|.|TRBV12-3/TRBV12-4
TGTGCCAGCAGTCTGGGGCTCTATCAGCCCCAGCATTTT
CASSLGLYQPQHF
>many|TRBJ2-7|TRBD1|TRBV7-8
TGTGCCAGCAGCTTAGCGGGGGAACAGGGGGCTTACGAGCAGTACTTC
CASSLAGEQGAYEQYF
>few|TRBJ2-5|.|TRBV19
TGTGCCAGTAGTTCGGCAGCCCAAGAGACCCAGTACTTC
CASSSAAQETQYF
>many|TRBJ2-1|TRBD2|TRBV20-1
TGCAGTGCTAGGGTGACTAGCGGGAGCCGCAGGAATGAGCAGTTCTTC
CSARVTSGSRRNEQFF
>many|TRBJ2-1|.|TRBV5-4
TGTGCCAGCAGCCCGGGCCGGGAAAACAATGAGCAGTTCTTC
CASSPGRENNEQFF
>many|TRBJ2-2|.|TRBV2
TGTGCCAGCAGTGGGGGGCATAGCGGGGAGCTGTTTTTT
CASSGGHSGELFF
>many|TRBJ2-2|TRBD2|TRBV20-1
TGCAGTGCTAGTGCGGCTAGCGGGACTGCCGGGGAGCTGTTTTTT
CSASAASGTAGELFF
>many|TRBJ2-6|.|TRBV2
TGTGCCAGCAGTGAATGGGGGGGCGGGGCTCGGGCCAACGTCCTGACTTTC
CASSEWGGGARANVLTF
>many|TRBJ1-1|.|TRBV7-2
TGTGCCAGCACCGTATCAAATTTGAACACTGAAGCTTTCTTT
CASTVSNLNTEAFF
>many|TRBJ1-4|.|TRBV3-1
TGTGCCAGCAGCCTTACCCAGGGGGAAAAACTGTTTTTT
CASSLTQGEKLFF
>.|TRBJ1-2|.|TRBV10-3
TGTGCCATCAGTGAGTCGCCAGGGCAGGCCTATGGCTACACCTTC
CAISESPGQAYGYTF
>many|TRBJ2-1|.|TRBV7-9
TGTGCCAGCACGCCCCGGGGTAGCAGAGACAATGAGCAGTTCTTC
CASTPRGSRDNEQFF
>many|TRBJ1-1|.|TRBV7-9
TGTGCCAGCAGCTCGGATGGGGGTAGAGCTGAAGCTTTCTTT
CASSSDGGRAEAFF
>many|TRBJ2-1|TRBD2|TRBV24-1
TGTGCCACCAGTGATTCGAGCGGGAGCTCCTACAATGAGCAGTTCTTC
CATSDSSGSSYNEQFF
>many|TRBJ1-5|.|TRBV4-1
TGCGCCAGCAGCCAAGTTGAGGGGCCCAATCAGCCCCAGCATTTT
CASSQVEGPNQPQHF
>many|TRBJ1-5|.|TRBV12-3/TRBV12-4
TGTGCCAGCAGTTTACGAGGGAATAGCAATCAGCCCCAGCATTTT
CASSLRGNSNQPQHF
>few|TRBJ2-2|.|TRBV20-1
TGCAGTGCTAGTGACAGTGGGGGCACCGGGGAGCTGTTTTTT
CSASDSGGTGELFF
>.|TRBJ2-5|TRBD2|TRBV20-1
TGCAGTGCTAATCGACTAGCGGGAGGCCCCGAGACCCAGTACTTC
CSANRLAGGPETQYF
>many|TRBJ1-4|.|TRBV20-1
TGCAGTGCTAAAGACATTTCCAGTGAAAAACTGTTTTTT
CSAKDISSEKLFF
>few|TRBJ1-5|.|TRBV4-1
TGCGCCAGCAGCCAAGAATGGTCAGACTATAGCAATCAGCCCCAGCATTTT
CASSQEWSDYSNQPQHF
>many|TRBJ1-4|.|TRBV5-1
TGCGCCAGCAGCTTGGGGGCAGGCGAGGGTGAAAAACTGTTTTTT
CASSLGAGEGEKLFF
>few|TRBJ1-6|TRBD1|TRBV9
TGTGCCAGCAGCCCACGACAGGGATTGGGTTCACCCCTCCACTTT
CASSPRQGLGSPLHF
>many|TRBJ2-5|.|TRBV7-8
TGTGCCAGCAGCCCCATCTCGTACCAAGAGACCCAGTACTTC
CASSPISYQETQYF
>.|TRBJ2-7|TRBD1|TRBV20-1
TGCAGCGCCTCAGATAGGGGCAGGGGGCGCGAGCAGTACTTC
CSASDRGRGREQYF
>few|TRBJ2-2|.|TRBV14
TGTGCCAGCAGAGACAGTTACACCGGGGAGCTGTTTTTT
CASRDSYTGELFF
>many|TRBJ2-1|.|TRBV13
TGTGCCAGCAGCGCTAGACTAGGTTACAATGAGCAGTTCTTC
CASSARLGYNEQFF
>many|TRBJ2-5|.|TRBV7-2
TGTGCCAGCAGCTTCCAGGGGGGCCTAGAGACCCAGTACTTC
CASSFQGGLETQYF
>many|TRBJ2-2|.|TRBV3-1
TGTGCCAGCAGCCAACAAAGGGGGAACACCGGGGAGCTGTTTTTT
CASSQQRGNTGELFF
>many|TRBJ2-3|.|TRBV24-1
TGTGCCACCAGTGATTTCTCAGATACGCAGTATTTT
CATSDFSDTQYF
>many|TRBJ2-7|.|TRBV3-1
TGTGCCAGCAGCCAAGATCACCGGGGCCGGTACGAGCAGTACTTC
CASSQDHRGRYEQYF
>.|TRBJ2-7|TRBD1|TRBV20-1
TGCAGTGCTAGACCGCCCCGGGACAGGGAAGGGGAGCAGTACTTC
CSARPPRDREGEQYF
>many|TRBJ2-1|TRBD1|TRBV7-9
TGTGCCAGCAGCTGGGGACAGAACAATGAGCAGTTCTTC
CASSWGQNNEQFF
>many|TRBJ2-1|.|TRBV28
TGTGCCAGCAGTCAAGCTAGCGCCTCCTACAATGAGCAGTTCTTC
CASSQASASYNEQFF
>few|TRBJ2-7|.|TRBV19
TGTGCCAGTAGTTCTCAGGCCGGGGCCTACGAGCAGTACTTC
CASSSQAGAYEQYF
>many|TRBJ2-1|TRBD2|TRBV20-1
TGCAGTGCTCCGCGGGGGAGATTGCCCAATGAGCAGTTCTTC
CSAPRGRLPNEQFF
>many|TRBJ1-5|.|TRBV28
TGTGCCAGCAGTTTTCCGGATCAGCCCCAGCATTTT
CASSFPDQPQHF
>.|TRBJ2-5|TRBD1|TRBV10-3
TGTGCCATCAGTACCGGGACAGCCCAAGAGACCCAGTACTTC
CAISTGTAQETQYF
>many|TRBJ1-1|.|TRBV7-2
TGTGCCAGCAGGCCCCGGGAAGGAGTCTCTTACGCTTTCTTT
CASRPREGVSYAFF
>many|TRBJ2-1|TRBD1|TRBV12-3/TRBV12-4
TGTGCCAGCAGTGGGACAGTCTCCTACAATGAGCAGTTCTTC
CASSGTVSYNEQFF
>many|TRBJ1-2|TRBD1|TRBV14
TGTGCCAGCAGCCAAGTGGACAGGGGGCCCTATGGCTACACCTTC
CASSQVDRGPYGYTF
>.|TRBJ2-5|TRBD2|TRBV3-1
TGTGCCAGCAGCCAGGGGATCGGGCAAGGACTAGCGGGAGTCCAAGAGACCCAGTACTTC
CASSQGIGQGLAGVQETQYF
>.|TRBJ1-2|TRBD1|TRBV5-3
TGTGCCAGCAGCTTGGAACAGGGGGGTACTGTCGGTGGCTACACCTTC
CASSLEQGGTVGGYTF
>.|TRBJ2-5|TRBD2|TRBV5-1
TGCGCCAGCAGCTTGGGTCTAGCGGGAGGGCGCCCCGAGACCCAGTACTTC
CASSLGLAGGRPETQYF
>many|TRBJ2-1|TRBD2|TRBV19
TGTGCCAGTAGTAGGGCTAGCGGGCAGAGCTCCTACAATGAGCAGTTCTTC
CASSRASGQSSYNEQFF
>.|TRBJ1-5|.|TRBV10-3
TGTGCCATCAGCGCGGACCTTAGCAATCAGCCCCAGCATTTT
CAISADLSNQPQHF
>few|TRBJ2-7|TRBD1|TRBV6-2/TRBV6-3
TGTGCCAGCAGCCGCAGCGGGACAGGGGGATTCTACGAGCAGTACTTC
CASSRSGTGGFYEQYF
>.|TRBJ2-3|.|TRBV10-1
TGCGCCAGCAGTTCTACCCGGTTACATACGCAGTATTTT
CASSSTRLHTQYF